This TCR beta chain was sequenced during a study of early T cells in non-severe SARS-CoV-2 infection. Study as a whole: Sequencing of bulk RNA from unsorted whole blood was done, without chain pairing. Whole-study findings and limits: VDJdb matching skewed toward anti-spike CD8 responses, missing private and CD4 specificities.

CDR1 and CDR2 (germline): MGHRA, YSYEKL. Trimming at V came to 1 base and at J to 10 bases, leaving 12 bases not matched to a gene. CDR3 size: 16 residues. Individual cDNA molecules carried attached unique molecular identifiers. Each CDR3 protein gets one entry after TCRdb re-called the 5' RACE reads with MiXCR. The sample has tens of thousands of distinct CDR3 sequences, around 12% seen once. In regard to this clonotype: Its specificity is not known.

The specimen comprised whole blood, sampled at baseline. The rearrangement links TRBV4-1 to TRBJ2-1, with TRBD2 matching 8 bases. The clonotype originates from an adult who was a healthcare worker with PCR-confirmed SARS-CoV-2 infection or an uninfected control (not recorded which). The donor label of this sample is uncertain. This CDR3 reads CASSQAAGGYWSEQFF. CDR3 DNA: TGCGCCAGCAGCCAAGCGGCGGGGGGCTACTGGTCAGAGCAGTTCTTC.